This T cell receptor beta chain was recorded in a study of T-cell reconstitution after alpha-beta-depleted transplantation in children. Points from the study as a whole: Alpha-beta T cells present about two months after transplant were reported to originate from several hundred expanded graft clones. T-cell numbers and diversity one year post-transplant derived largely from freshly generated T cells. Surviving recipient T cells and intrathymic progenitors accounted for some patients' high TCRbeta diversity at day 60.

This clonotype was seen repeatedly, ten times or more. The target antigen is unknown. Unique molecular identifiers tagged the TCRbeta library. Using its own MiXCR run on the PCR reads, TCRdb lists one record per CDR3 protein. The data contain about 870,000 distinct CDR3 sequences, about 16% of them singletons. The sample consisted of PBMCs, mostly from graft donor cells, taken 360 days after TCRalphabeta/CD19-depleted stem cell transplant. This sequence originates from a male patient between 5 and 17 years old who had a stem cell transplant for acute lymphoblastic leukemia, so the T cells may come from the graft donor.

CDR3 nucleotide sequence: TGCAGTGCTATTGGCAGAGTGGGGTATAGCACAGATACGCAGTATTTT. It specifies CSAIGRVGYSTDTQYF. The J gene is TRBJ2-3, the V gene TRBV20-1; no firm D call. The CDR3 covers 16 residues. V lost 4 bases and J 0 bases, leaving 17 bases between the germline ends. Per germline, CDR1 DFQATT and CDR2 SNEGSKA (reference sequence).